The clone carrying this T cell receptor (beta chain) has a handful of counts. Germline V gives CDR1 KGHSH, CDR2 LQKENI. The CDR3 covers 17 residues. V lost 2 bases and J 0 bases, leaving 16 bases between the germline ends. The protocol was immunoSEQ multiplex PCR, while the TCRdb copy is restricted to in-frame clones and leaves out a portion. Of about 93,000 clones detected, approximately 92% appear once; the ten largest clones hold 2% to 2.5%. The data are from a study of T cell changes during pregnancy in multiple sclerosis. The sequenced sample was peripheral blood, obtained after pregnancy. The TCR sequence derives from a female donor with multiple sclerosis, enrolled in a pregnancy study. V is TRBV18 and J is TRBJ1-1; possibly TRBD1 for D (5 bases). The CDR3 DNA is TGTGCCAGCTCACCAACCGGAGACAGCCTATTGAACACTGAAGCTTTCTTT. Encoded protein: CASSPTGDSLLNTEAFF.